Presented here are 24 T cell receptor beta chains from one specimen sequenced in a study of T cell repertoires and HLA-DP antigens. Their target antigens are unknown. This table comes from immunoSEQ multiplex PCR, and its TCRdb copy is limited to in-frame clones, with some not included. The data contain around 70,000 clones, around three quarters of them singletons. The sample comprised CD4+ T cells from PBMCs. The receptor set was obtained from a man in his 60s in good health and CMV-seronegative.

The chain has TRBV5-5 and TRBJ1-1, with D perhaps TRBD1 (5 bases). The CDR3 is made up of 13 amino acids. Germline CDR1 is SGHKS and CDR2 is YYEKEE (reference sequence). V shed 6 bases and J shed 3 bases, with 12 bases lying between them. CDR3 bases: TGTGCCAGCACCGTGGGGGGGTACACTGAAGCTTTCTTT. Residues: CASTVGGYTEAFF.

V usage is TRBV5-1 and J usage is TRBJ1-2; TRBD1 matches 9 bases. CDR3 length equals 14 residues. V was pared by 0 bases and J by 8 bases, with 5 bases of the junction left unmatched. Germline CDR1 and CDR2: SGHRS and YFSETQ. The CDR3 region has the DNA TGCGCCAGCAGCTTGGAACAGGGGGCGCGGGGCTACACCTTC. Translated: CASSLEQGARGYTF.

The V and J genes are TRBV15 and TRBJ1-2; tentatively, D is TRBD1 (6 bases). In germline, CDR1 is LNHNV, CDR2 YYDKDF (reference sequence). The CDR3 contains 14 residues. V lost 5 bases to trimming and J lost 5 bases, with 15 bases between them. CDR3 bases: TGTGCCACCAGCGCTCGGAGGCAGGGGTATGGCTACACCTTC. This codes for CATSARRQGYGYTF.

The rearrangement links TRBV6-5 to TRBJ1-2; D might be TRBD1 (5 bases). Germline CDR1 and CDR2: MNHEY and SVGAGI. Deletions cut 0 bases from V and 4 bases from J, with 6 bases between. The CDR3 sequence is 13 residues long. The CDR3 sequence is CASSYSQVYGYTF. CDR3 nucleotides: TGTGCCAGCAGTTACTCACAGGTCTATGGCTACACCTTC.

V usage is TRBV4-3 and J usage is TRBJ2-2; D ambiguous. Trimming stripped 0 bases from V and 5 bases from J, with 13 bases between. The CDR3 spans 16 residues. From germline, CDR1 is LGHNA and CDR2 YSLEER. The CDR3 loop reads CASSQDTAVPTGELFF. CDR3 nucleotide sequence: TGCGCCAGCAGCCAAGATACGGCAGTTCCAACCGGGGAGCTGTTTTTT.

The chain joins TRBV7-6 to TRBJ1-1; 7 nucleotides agree with TRBD1. CDR3 length equals 17 residues. CDR1 is SGHVS, CDR2 FNYEAQ, per germline. The junction had 11 bases not matched to a gene; V was cut back by 4 bases and J by 0 bases. This CDR3 reads CASSSGAAGGLNTEAFF. In DNA, the CDR3 is TGTGCCAGCAGCTCGGGGGCGGCAGGGGGACTGAACACTGAAGCTTTCTTT. Together with reference TRBV7-6 and TRBJ1-1, the CDR3 gives the full variable domain: GAGVSQSPRYKVTKRGQDVALRCDPISGHVSLYWYRQALGQGPEFLTYFNYEAQQDKSGLPNDRFSAERPEGSISTLTIQRTEQRDSAMYRCASSSGAAGGLNTEAFFGQGTRLTVV.

There are a few counts of this clone. The CDR3 loop is CASREEGAGYTF. The CDR3 region has the DNA TGTGCCAGCAGAGAGGAGGGGGCAGGCTACACCTTC. The gene calls are TRBV2 and TRBJ1-2; TRBD1 matches 7 bases. This CDR3 comprises 12 residues. V shed 6 bases and J 8 bases; nucleotides not matched to a gene: 6. The germline gives CDR1 SNHLY, CDR2 FYNNEI.

V and J are TRBV11-3 and TRBJ2-5, with 8 bases fitting TRBD1. The CDR3 contains 12 residues. V shed 5 bases and J 5 bases; nucleotides not matched to a gene: 1. Germline V gene data show CDR1 as SGHNT and CDR2 as YENEEA. The chain's CDR3 is CASSQGAETQYF. The CDR3 DNA sequence: TGTGCCAGCAGCCAGGGGGCGGAGACCCAGTACTTC. The entire variable domain, with the rest obtained from reference TRBV11-3 and TRBJ2-5, is as follows: EAGVVQSPRYKIIEKKQPVAFWCNPISGHNTLYWYLQNLGQGPELLIRYENEEAVDDSQLPKDRFSAERLKGVDSTLKIQPAELGDSAVYLCASSQGAETQYFGPGTRLLVL.

The V gene is TRBV10-3, the J gene TRBJ1-6; D remains ambiguous. CDR1 and CDR2 from the germline V gene are ENHRY and SYGVKD. V lost 10 bases to trimming and J lost 7 bases, with 20 bases between them. The CDR3 extends over 15 amino acids. This CDR3 reads CATAGREPQNSPLHF. DNA for the CDR3: TGTGCCACCGCGGGCCGGGAGCCACAAAATTCACCCCTCCACTTT.

The chain joins TRBV6-1 to TRBJ1-1, with D perhaps matching TRBD1 (6 bases). V was shortened by 2 bases and J by 0 bases, with 10 bases between the two germline ends. Per germline, CDR1 MNHNS and CDR2 SASEGT. The CDR3 sequence is 15 residues long. DNA of the CDR3: TGTGCCAGCAGTGAACCAGGACAGTTGAACACTGAAGCTTTCTTT. Translation gives CASSEPGQLNTEAFF.

The chain joins TRBV9 to TRBJ2-5, with 9 positions matching TRBD2. With 2 bases clipped from V and 5 bases from J, the junction kept 10 bases outside the gene matches. The CDR3 runs 16 residues. CDR1 SGDLS and CDR2 YYNGEE come from the germline V gene. CDR3 DNA: TGTGCCAGCAGCGTGGATCGGCGGGGGGGCCGGGAGACCCAGTACTTC. The encoded protein is CASSVDRRGGRETQYF.

The rearrangement joins TRBV7-2 to TRBJ2-7, with unresolved D. Between the trimmed V and J ends, which lost 2 bases and 2 bases, there was a span of 7 bases. The CDR3 spans 13 residues. Germline-derived CDR1 and CDR2 are SGHTA and FQGNSA. CDR3 coding DNA: TGTGCCAGCAGCTTATACACCACCTACGAGCAGTACTTC. It specifies CASSLYTTYEQYF.

J is TRBJ2-2 and V is TRBV4-3, with 14 nucleotides matching TRBD2. V trimming: 2 bases; J trimming: 6 bases; junction bases outside the gene matches: 2. The CDR3 has 16 amino acids. Per the germline V gene, CDR1 is LGHNA and CDR2 is YSLEER. For the CDR3, the DNA is TGCGCCAGCAGCCAATCGGGACTAGCGGGGGCCGGGGAGCTGTTTTTT. Translating gives CASSQSGLAGAGELFF.

V is TRBV6-1 and J is TRBJ2-7, with D uncertain. Germline lookup yields CDR1 MNHNS and CDR2 SASEGT. V shed 6 bases and J shed 0 bases, with 15 bases lying between them. CDR3 length: 15 residues. The CDR3 DNA follows: TGTGCCAGCAGCGTCCTGGCCACCAGCTCCTACGAGCAGTACGTC. As protein: CASSVLATSSYEQYV.

CDR3 protein: CASSLTGPGTDTQYF. The CDR3, as DNA: TGTGCCAGCAGCCTGACAGGCCCAGGCACAGATACGCAGTATTTT. The chain recombines TRBV14 with TRBJ2-3, with D possibly being TRBD1 (6 bases). CDR3 length: 15 amino acids. Between the trimmed V and J ends, which lost 4 bases and 1 base, there was a span of 12 bases. Germline values: CDR1 SGHDN, CDR2 FVKESK.

Note on this clone: This CDR3 is also generated by other DNA sequences in the sample. The rearrangement uses TRBV6-1 and TRBJ1-2, with D tentatively TRBD1 (5 bases). The germline V gene has CDR1 MNHNS and CDR2 SASEGT. The CDR3 extends over 14 amino acids. V lost 5 bases, J lost 7 bases, and 17 bases lay in between. CDR3 protein: CASSPPLVGAGYTF. Here the CDR3 DNA reads TGTGCCAGCAGTCCCCCCCTGGTCGGGGCTGGCTACACCTTC.

V usage is TRBV19 and J usage is TRBJ1-2, with no clear D. CDR3 length: 15 amino acids. Germline V gene sequence: CDR1 LNHDA, CDR2 SQIVND (reference sequence). V was pared by 7 bases and J by 2 bases, with 17 bases between. CDR3 amino acids: CASTPQVASNYGYTF. DNA for the CDR3: TGTGCCAGTACGCCCCAGGTGGCGTCCAACTATGGCTACACCTTC.

The chain is built from TRBV7-2 and TRBJ2-3; 12 positions agree with TRBD2. After removal of 5 bases from V and 3 bases from J, the junction contained 3 bases not matched to a gene. This CDR3 is built from 15 residues. The germline CDR1 and CDR2 sequences are SGHTA and FQGNSA. CDR3 nucleotides: TGTGCCAGCAGCATGGGACTAGCGGGTACAGATACGCAGTATTTT. It is translated as CASSMGLAGTDTQYF.

This clone has only a few counts. The gene calls are TRBV9 and TRBJ1-6; 10 bases are shared with TRBD1. The CDR3 totals 15 residues. Germline CDR1 SGDLS, CDR2 YYNGEE. V was clipped by 1 base and J by 9 bases; unmatched bases: 4. The CDR3 bases are TGTGCCAGCAGCGTAAATGGACAGGGGGGTTCACCCCTCCACTTT. Its translation: CASSVNGQGGSPLHF.

This clone has only a few counts. V gene TRBV7-2 combines with J gene TRBJ2-3; D possibly corresponds to TRBD2 (6 bases). Between the trimmed V and J ends, which lost 4 bases and 0 bases, there was a span of 20 bases. The CDR3 length is 18 residues. The V gene's germline CDR1 is SGHTA and CDR2 FQGNSA. The CDR3 spells CASSWLGITAGSTDTQYF. The DNA for the CDR3 is TGTGCCAGCAGCTGGCTAGGGATTACGGCGGGAAGCACAGATACGCAGTATTTT. The complete variable domain, with remaining parts taken from reference TRBV7-2 and TRBJ2-3, reads GAGVSQSPSNKVTEKGKDVELRCDPISGHTALYWYRQSLGQGLEFLIYFQGNSAPDKSGLPSDRFSAERTGGSVSTLTIQRTQQEDSAVYLCASSWLGITAGSTDTQYFGPGTRLTVL.

This chain uses TRBV30 with TRBJ2-2, with 7 nucleotides matching TRBD2. Per the germline V gene, CDR1 is GTSNPN and CDR2 is SVGIG (reference sequence). The CDR3 extends over 14 amino acids. V gave up 3 bases and J gave up 0 bases; unmatched junction bases: 1. CDR3 in DNA: TGTGCCTGGAGGGCGGGGGCGAACACCGGGGAGCTGTTTTTT. Translated: CAWRAGANTGELFF.

This clone was observed once. The V and J genes are TRBV7-9 and TRBJ1-2; 12 bases are shared with TRBD1. Losses at the gene ends were 5 bases for V and 6 bases for J; bases not matched to a gene: 10. The length of the CDR3 is 16 residues. Germline values: CDR1 SEHNR, CDR2 FQNEAQ (reference sequence). The DNA of the CDR3 is TGTGCCAGCAGCCAACCCGGGACAGGGGGCGCGAATGGCTACACCTTC. Its translation: CASSQPGTGGANGYTF.

This chain connects TRBV19 to TRBJ1-1; 8 positions agree with TRBD1. CDR3 length equals 14 residues. With 4 bases clipped from V and 6 bases from J, the junction kept 7 bases outside the gene matches. Germline CDR1 and CDR2: LNHDA and SQIVND (reference sequence). In DNA, the CDR3 is TGTGCCAGTAGTAATCAGGGGGCAAGAGCTGAAGCTTTCTTT. Its translation is CASSNQGARAEAFF.

The chain carries TRBV10-2 and TRBJ2-4; possible D gene TRBD1, 5 bases. This CDR3 spans 16 amino acids. Germline lookup yields CDR1 WSHSY and CDR2 SAAADI. V dropped 0 bases and J dropped 0 bases, with 9 bases sitting between them. CDR3 sequence: CASSESRALAKNIQYF. CDR3 sequence (DNA): TGCGCCAGCAGTGAGTCCAGGGCGTTAGCCAAAAACATTCAGTACTTC.